This TCR beta chain was recorded in a study of T cells in Graves' hyperthyroidism and ophthalmopathy. Findings and limits, study-wide: Stable hyperthyroidism was told apart from ophthalmopathy by a model built on 13 V-J features.

Exclusion criteria comprised uncontrolled infection, other autoimmune disease, pregnancy or lactation. Based on clinical symptoms, serum thyroxine and TRAb, thyroid ultrasound and orbital computed tomography, diagnoses were reached. The blood specimen was taken at initial hyperthyroidism diagnosis, before any ophthalmopathy symptoms. Amplified TCR beta CDR3 regions came from RNA transcripts. First-round RT-PCR of the TCR CDR3 relied on the HTBI primer set. MiXCR, run by TCRdb on the multiplex PCR reads, gives a single entry per CDR3 protein. The sample lists a few hundred thousand distinct CDR3 sequences, approximately 13% occurring once. As concerns this clonotype: Its target is unknown.

Germline CDR1 MGHDK, CDR2 SYGVNS. The CDR3 is 15 residues long. V dropped 7 bases and J dropped 4; count of bases not matched to a gene: 10. V is TRBV25-1 and J is TRBJ2-1, with 7 nucleotides matching TRBD1. The TCR comes from a young man with Graves' hyperthyroidism that later progressed to Graves' ophthalmopathy. Sequencing was done on a sample of blood. The CDR3 protein is CASIGITGQYNEQFF. The CDR3 nucleotides read TGTGCCAGCATTGGGATCACGGGACAGTACAATGAGCAGTTCTTC.